These T cell receptor beta chains were read from a single sample in a study of post-analysis software for immune sequencing data. In TCRdb, the PCR reads were re-called with MiXCR into one record per CDR3 protein. The sample yields roughly 540,000 distinct CDR3 sequences, under 40% seen once. Specimen: blood. Every receptor here comes from a girl aged 2-17 years with multiple sclerosis. Each CDR3 is given with its conserved first and last residue. A D gene is named only where the DNA matches it firmly. The size entry is marked missing in some rows and otherwise reads once, few, many or a size class.

DNA: TGCGCCAGCCGGGCCAGGTTGGCTAGCGGGGCTCAAGAGACCCAGTACTTC
CDR3: CASRARLASGAQETQYF
D: TRBD2
V: TRBV5-1
J: TRBJ2-5
size: -

DNA: TGCGCCAGCAGCCAAGAGGAGGGGGGACCGCAGTATTTT
CDR3: CASSQEEGGPQYF
D: -
V: TRBV4-1
J: TRBJ2-3
size: -

DNA: TGTGCCAGCAGCCAGACAGCCCCAGAGGGTACGCAGTATTTT
CDR3: CASSQTAPEGTQYF
D: -
V: TRBV12-3/TRBV12-4
J: TRBJ2-3
size: -

DNA: TGTGCCATCATGGAAATTAACTATGGCTACACCTTC
CDR3: CAIMEINYGYTF
D: -
V: TRBV10-3
J: TRBJ1-2
size: -

DNA: TGCGCCAGCAGTGAAAGGGTACGGAGCAAGAACAATGAGCAGTTCTTC
CDR3: CASSERVRSKNNEQFF
D: -
V: TRBV10-2
J: TRBJ2-1
size: -

DNA: TGCGCCAGCCGTGGGGACCTCACAGATACGCAGTATTTT
CDR3: CASRGDLTDTQYF
D: -
V: TRBV5-1
J: TRBJ2-3
size: -

DNA: TGTGCCAGCAGTGAACAGGGTCCAGCTTACAATGAGCAGTTCTTC
CDR3: CASSEQGPAYNEQFF
D: -
V: TRBV6-1
J: TRBJ2-1
size: few

DNA: TGTGCCAGCAGTTTCCCCTCGGGGAGAGACATTCAGTACTTC
CDR3: CASSFPSGRDIQYF
D: -
V: TRBV6-5
J: TRBJ2-4
size: -

DNA: TGTGCCAGCAGCTTGACAGGGGGCGCGAATGGCTACACCTTC
CDR3: CASSLTGGANGYTF
D: TRBD1
V: TRBV5-4
J: TRBJ1-2
size: -

DNA: TGCAGTGCTGAGGATACCTACGAGCAGTACTTC
CDR3: CSAEDTYEQYF
D: -
V: TRBV20-1
J: TRBJ2-7
size: -

DNA: TGTGCCAGCACCGACCGGGGACTTGGCTACACCTTC
CDR3: CASTDRGLGYTF
D: -
V: TRBV3-1
J: TRBJ1-2
size: few

DNA: TGTGCCACAAGCGATGGAACTCAAGAGGCCCAGTACTTC
CDR3: CATSDGTQEAQYF
D: -
V: TRBV24-1
J: TRBJ2-5
size: -

DNA: TGCGCCAGCAGCCAAGGAACGGGGAATGGCTACACCTTC
CDR3: CASSQGTGNGYTF
D: -
V: TRBV4-1
J: TRBJ1-2
size: many

DNA: TGTGCCAGCAGCTTTGACAGTAGCAATCAGCCCCAGCATTTT
CDR3: CASSFDSSNQPQHF
D: -
V: TRBV7-9
J: TRBJ1-5
size: few

DNA: TGTGCCACCAGTGAGACCGGACGGCCCTATGGCTACACCTTC
CDR3: CATSETGRPYGYTF
D: -
V: TRBV24-1
J: TRBJ1-2
size: few

DNA: TGTGCCAGCAGCCTTCCCGCCCGGGGAGACGAGCAGTACTTC
CDR3: CASSLPARGDEQYF
D: -
V: TRBV7-2
J: TRBJ2-7
size: -

DNA: TGTGCCAGCAAAGGGGAAAATGAGCAGTTCTTC
CDR3: CASKGENEQFF
D: -
V: TRBV2
J: TRBJ2-1
size: -

DNA: TGTGCCAGCAGTCCTTCCGGGACAGGCTTTTATAGCAATCAGCCCCAGCATTTT
CDR3: CASSPSGTGFYSNQPQHF
D: TRBD1
V: TRBV12-3/TRBV12-4
J: TRBJ1-5
size: -

DNA: TGTGCCAGCCGGGGGGCAGGGTACCCAAACACCGGGGAGCTGTTTTTT
CDR3: CASRGAGYPNTGELFF
D: -
V: TRBV19
J: TRBJ2-2
size: -

DNA: TGCAGCGTTGAAGGGGTGGAGACCCAGTACTTC
CDR3: CSVEGVETQYF
D: -
V: TRBV29-1
J: TRBJ2-5
size: -

DNA: TGCGCCAGCAGCCCGGGCCCTCCTGAAAACAATGAGCAGTTCTTC
CDR3: CASSPGPPENNEQFF
D: -
V: TRBV5-1
J: TRBJ2-1
size: -

DNA: TGTGCCAGCAGCGTAGGAGGGGGAAGCCCCTACGAGCAGTACTTC
CDR3: CASSVGGGSPYEQYF
D: -
V: TRBV9
J: TRBJ2-7
size: -

DNA: TGTGCCAGCAGCCAAGAGAGGAGGCCCTATAATTCACCCCTCCACTTT
CDR3: CASSQERRPYNSPLHF
D: -
V: TRBV3-1
J: TRBJ1-6
size: -

DNA: TGTGCCAGCAGCCAAGATCCGGGGACTAGCGCCGAGGCCCAGTACTTC
CDR3: CASSQDPGTSAEAQYF
D: TRBD2
V: TRBV3-1
J: TRBJ2-5
size: -

DNA: TGCGCCAGCAGGAAACAGGGGGCAAGGTCCTACGAGCAGTACTTC
CDR3: CASRKQGARSYEQYF
D: TRBD1
V: TRBV4-1
J: TRBJ2-7
size: few

DNA: TGTGCCAGCTCACGGACGGGCCCGGGACTAGCTGTAAATGAGCAGTTCTTC
CDR3: CASSRTGPGLAVNEQFF
D: TRBD2
V: TRBV18
J: TRBJ2-1
size: -

DNA: TGCAGTGCTAGGAAGCGGGGATCGTACAATGAGCAGTTCTTC
CDR3: CSARKRGSYNEQFF
D: TRBD2
V: TRBV20-1
J: TRBJ2-1
size: once

DNA: TGTGCCAGCTCACCACAGGGTAACCCCTACAATGAGCAGTTCTTC
CDR3: CASSPQGNPYNEQFF
D: -
V: TRBV18
J: TRBJ2-1
size: -

DNA: TGCAGCGTGGTTGGACAGAACTATGGCTACACCTTC
CDR3: CSVVGQNYGYTF
D: -
V: TRBV29-1
J: TRBJ1-2
size: -

DNA: TGCAGTGCTCCCCCCTTGGTCCCGAACACCGGGGAGCTGTTTTTT
CDR3: CSAPPLVPNTGELFF
D: -
V: TRBV20-1
J: TRBJ2-2
size: -

DNA: TGTGCCAGCAGCCCCGGACAGGGGAAGGACGAGACCCAGTACTTC
CDR3: CASSPGQGKDETQYF
D: TRBD1
V: TRBV11-2
J: TRBJ2-5
size: few

DNA: TGTGCCAGCAGCTTGCCAGGGGAGGGAAGGGGACAGCCCCAGCATTTT
CDR3: CASSLPGEGRGQPQHF
D: -
V: TRBV28
J: TRBJ1-5
size: -

DNA: TGTGCCAGCACCAGGGAGGGGGCGCTTGAGGAAAAACTGTTTTTT
CDR3: CASTREGALEEKLFF
D: TRBD1
V: TRBV2
J: TRBJ1-4
size: few

DNA: TGCAGTGCTAGATCCCCCCAGACAGGGGAAGAAAAACTGTTTTTT
CDR3: CSARSPQTGEEKLFF
D: TRBD1
V: TRBV20-1
J: TRBJ1-4
size: -

DNA: TGTGCCAGCAGCCGCCCCGGTCGGGAGACCCAGTACTTC
CDR3: CASSRPGRETQYF
D: -
V: TRBV7-2
J: TRBJ2-5
size: -

DNA: TGTGCCATCAGCCCCGGGGGGGGTTCGGGCAATGAGCAGTCCTTC
CDR3: CAISPGGGSGNEQSF
D: TRBD2
V: TRBV10-3
J: TRBJ2-1
size: -